One and the same sample provided the 27 T cell receptor beta chains below, sequenced in a study of blood T cell repertoires in COVID-19. Clones were sequenced by immunoSEQ multiplex PCR, and TCRdb holds only the in-frame ones, with some missing. Of around 55,000 clones listed, roughly nine tenths are singletons. The sequencing sample was made of peripheral blood. The receptors were sampled from a middle-aged man with acute or convalescent COVID-19.

This rearrangement joins TRBV7-2 to TRBJ2-3, with TRBD2 identical over 7 bases. Germline values: CDR1 SGHTA, CDR2 FQGNSA. V shed 4 bases and J 0 bases; nucleotides not matched to a gene: 4. The CDR3 is 15 amino acids. The CDR3 region is CASSSYSGSTDTQYF. As DNA, the CDR3 is TGTGCCAGCAGCTCATATAGCGGGAGCACAGATACGCAGTATTTT.

About this clone itself: A much larger clone differs from this one at a single base, so this may be a read error. Different DNA sequences within this sample yield the same CDR3. V usage is TRBV6-5 and J usage is TRBJ1-2, with 11 bases identical to TRBD1. The CDR3 consists of 16 residues. Germline V gives CDR1 MNHEY, CDR2 SVGAGI. The CDR3 sequence: CASSYLRTGGAYGYTF. The DNA for the CDR3 is TGCGCCAGCAGTTACTTACGGACAGGGGGCGCCTATGGCTACACCTTC.

The CDR3 sequence is CASAPTGGRGYTF. CDR3 DNA sequence: TGTGCCAGCGCCCCCACGGGGGGGCGAGGCTACACCTTC. The V and J genes are TRBV12-3 or TRBV12-4 and TRBJ1-2; D is possibly TRBD1 (6 bases). The CDR3 runs 13 residues. The V and J ends lost 8 bases and 8 bases respectively, with 18 bases between them.

This chain links TRBV11-2 with TRBJ2-7; TRBD1 matches 10 bases. The germline V gene has CDR1 SGHAT and CDR2 FQNNGV. The CDR3 contains 12 residues. V trimming: 3 bases; J trimming: 8 bases; junction bases outside the gene matches: 1. The CDR3, as DNA: TGTGCCAGCAGCTTGGGACAGGGGAAGCAGTACTTC. Translated, it gives CASSLGQGKQYF.

The rearrangement joins TRBV5-8 to TRBJ2-3, with 11 bases lining up with TRBD2. Losses at the gene ends were 4 bases for V and 0 bases for J; bases not matched to a gene: 7. Germline lookup yields CDR1 SGHTS and CDR2 YDEGEE. The CDR3 is made up of 17 amino acids. As DNA, the CDR3 is TGTGCCAGCAGCAAGGGGACTAGCGGCACTAGCACAGATACGCAGTATTTT. Translated, it gives CASSKGTSGTSTDTQYF. The entire variable domain, with the rest obtained from reference TRBV5-8 and TRBJ2-3, is as follows: EAGVTQSPTHLIKTRGQQATLRCSPISGHTSVYWYQQALGLGLQFLLWYDEGEERNRGNFPPRFSGRQFPNYSSELNVNALELEDSALYLCASSKGTSGTSTDTQYFGPGTRLTVL.

V is TRBV2 and J is TRBJ2-3, with a tentative D call TRBD2 (6 bases). The CDR3 is made up of 14 amino acids. V was clipped by 10 bases and J by 3 bases, with 17 bases between them. Germline V gene lookup returns CDR1 SNHLY and CDR2 FYNNEI. This chain's CDR3 is CAIAGLAETDTQYF. The CDR3 coding sequence is TGTGCCATAGCAGGTTTAGCGGAGACAGATACGCAGTATTTT.

This sequence joins TRBV24-1 and TRBJ2-1; tentatively, D is TRBD1 (6 bases). V dropped 9 bases and J dropped 4 bases, with 18 bases sitting between them. CDR3 size: 15 residues. Germline V gene lookup returns CDR1 KGHDR and CDR2 SFDVKD. CDR3: CATQGRQQAYNEQFF. Written as DNA, the CDR3 is TGTGCCACCCAGGGGAGACAGCAAGCTTACAATGAGCAGTTCTTC.

This clone was detected a few times. The chain is built from TRBV15 and TRBJ1-5; D unresolved. Germline CDR1 and CDR2: LNHNV and YYDKDF (reference sequence). Trimming shortened V by 8 bases and J by 4 bases, and 9 bases separated the two germline ends. This CDR3 contains 12 residues. CDR3 bases: TGTGCCACCCAGGAGCGGAATCAGCCCCAGCATTTT. Residues: CATQERNQPQHF.

The chain joins TRBV5-1 to TRBJ2-1, with D possibly being TRBD2 (5 bases). The V gene's germline CDR1 is SGHRS and CDR2 YFSETQ. This CDR3 has 15 residues. V shed 4 bases and J shed 0 bases, with 11 bases lying between them. The CDR3 DNA sequence: TGCGCCAGCAGCCCCTCGGGGAGCTCCTACAATGAGCAGTTCTTC. Residues: CASSPSGSSYNEQFF.

The chain employs TRBV12-3 or TRBV12-4 and TRBJ2-7; D gene ambiguous. Trimming pared 5 bases from V and 7 bases from J, leaving 15 bases between. The CDR3 is 13 amino acids. The CDR3 bases are TGTGCCAGCAGTCGCCGCTTAAACGGGGAGCAGTACTTC. This gives the protein CASSRRLNGEQYF.

This chain connects TRBV27 to TRBJ2-3, with 9 bases identical to TRBD2. The CDR3 has 18 amino acids. Germline CDR1 reads MNHEY; CDR2 reads SMNVEV (reference sequence). V gave up 8 bases and J gave up 1 base; unmatched junction bases: 16. The CDR3 nucleotides are TGTGCCAGCCTTGCTTTTGGGGCGGGAGGGCAAGGCACAGATACGCAGTATTTT. It codes for CASLAFGAGGQGTDTQYF.

This chain connects TRBV11-3 to TRBJ2-3; D is possibly TRBD2 (5 bases). This CDR3 has 15 amino acids. CDR1 and CDR2 from the germline V gene are SGHNT and YENEEA. Deletions cut 3 bases from V and 0 bases from J, with 10 bases between. In DNA, the CDR3 is TGTGCCAGCAGCTTGTATCAGCGGAGCACAGATACGCAGTATTTT. Protein: CASSLYQRSTDTQYF.

The gene calls are TRBV10-2 and TRBJ2-1, with 10 bases matching TRBD2. In germline, CDR1 is WSHSY, CDR2 SAAADI. CDR3 length: 13 amino acids. Unmatched junction bases numbered 2, after V lost 8 bases and J lost 4 bases. The CDR3 sequence is CASGTSEYNEQFF. The CDR3 coding sequence is TGCGCCAGCGGGACTAGCGAATACAATGAGCAGTTCTTC.

The DNA for the CDR3 is TGTGCCAGCAGCATTCGGACAGGGGGTTGGAATTCACCCCTCCACTTT. It is translated as CASSIRTGGWNSPLHF. The genes are TRBV14 and TRBJ1-6, with 10 bases lining up with TRBD1. The V gene end was trimmed by 5 bases and the J gene end by 7 bases; junction bases not matched to a gene: 8. The CDR3 extends over 16 amino acids. Per the germline V gene, CDR1 is SGHDN and CDR2 is FVKESK. The full variable domain, with the rest looked up from reference TRBV14 and TRBJ1-6, is EAGVTQFPSHSVIEKGQTVTLRCDPISGHDNLYWYRRVMGKEIKFLLHFVKESKQDESGMPNNRFLAERTGGTYSTLKVQPAELEDSGVYFCASSIRTGGWNSPLHFGNGTRLTVT.

The J gene is TRBJ2-5, the V gene TRBV11-2; no definite D call. Looked up from germline, CDR1 is SGHAT and CDR2 is FQNNGV. Trimming took 5 bases from V and 0 from J, leaving 10 bases between them. This CDR3 contains 14 residues. The CDR3 reads CASSPRLYQETQYF. For the CDR3, the DNA is TGTGCCAGCAGCCCCCGACTGTACCAAGAGACCCAGTACTTC.

The chain is built from TRBV4-2 and TRBJ2-7; possibly TRBD1 for D (5 bases). Trimming took 1 base from V and 2 from J, leaving 6 bases between them. Germline CDR1 is LGHNA and CDR2 is YNFKEQ. The CDR3 is 13 amino acids. The CDR3 DNA sequence: TGTGCCAGCAGCCAAGGACAGACCTACGAGCAGTACTTC. It is translated as CASSQGQTYEQYF.

The sample holds one count of this clone. The chain uses TRBV5-6 and TRBJ1-1; maybe TRBD1 (5 bases). The CDR3 is 15 amino acids. Per the germline V gene, CDR1 is SGHDT and CDR2 is YYEEEE. V was clipped by 0 bases and J by 0 bases, with 9 bases between them. CDR3 amino acids: CASSLGQLVNTEAFF. The CDR3 DNA reads TGTGCCAGCAGCTTGGGACAGCTAGTGAACACTGAAGCTTTCTTT.

The CDR3 DNA reads TGTGCCAGCAGCCCCACTGCTGCCGGGAGCACAGATACGCAGTATTTT. Protein sequence: CASSPTAAGSTDTQYF. This chain connects TRBV9 to TRBJ2-3; D remains ambiguous. Germline V gives CDR1 SGDLS, CDR2 YYNGEE. Trimming pared 4 bases from V and 0 bases from J, leaving 15 bases between. This CDR3 has 16 amino acids.

This chain uses TRBV2 with TRBJ2-2, with TRBD2 matching over 9 bases. Trimming cost V 4 bases and J 6 bases; bases outside gene matches: 6. CDR1 SNHLY and CDR2 FYNNEI come from the germline V gene. There are 15 residues in the CDR3. The CDR3 region is CASSAAGGLPGELFF. CDR3 in DNA: TGTGCCAGCAGTGCGGCGGGAGGGTTGCCCGGGGAGCTGTTTTTT.

The chain joins TRBV11-2 to TRBJ2-7; 7 bases line up with TRBD2. Germline V gene lookup returns CDR1 SGHAT and CDR2 FQNNGV. The CDR3 covers 15 residues. Germline trimming cut 1 base from V and 2 bases from J; bases unmatched to any gene: 5. The CDR3 DNA sequence: TGTGCCAGCAGCTTAGGGGTAGCGGGTACCTACGAGCAGTACTTC. Protein sequence: CASSLGVAGTYEQYF.

This chain uses TRBV19 with TRBJ1-2, with D unclear. V lost 4 bases and J lost 2, with 11 bases in between. Germline V gives CDR1 LNHDA, CDR2 SQIVND (reference sequence). CDR3 length equals 14 residues. The chain's CDR3 is CASSRAHRNYGYTF. CDR3 in DNA: TGTGCCAGTAGTAGGGCCCATCGGAACTATGGCTACACCTTC.

The chain carries TRBV6-5 and TRBJ2-3; D remains unclear. CDR3 length: 15 amino acids. The ends were cut back, 8 bases at V and 0 bases at J, with 15 bases in the middle. Per the germline V gene, CDR1 is MNHEY and CDR2 is SVGAGI. The CDR3 loop reads CASLFELSSTDTQYF. The CDR3, as DNA: TGTGCCAGCCTGTTCGAACTCTCTAGCACAGATACGCAGTATTTT.

This chain connects TRBV18 to TRBJ1-1, with 8 bases fitting TRBD1. Trimming took 5 bases from V and 1 from J; bases not matched to a gene: 3. Germline values: CDR1 KGHSH, CDR2 LQKENI. The CDR3 sequence is 14 residues long. The CDR3 is CASSYGTGNTEAFF. DNA of the CDR3: TGTGCCAGCTCATACGGGACAGGGAACACTGAAGCTTTCTTT.

The rearrangement uses TRBV6-5 and TRBJ2-7, with D perhaps TRBD1 (7 bases). The V end was cut by 0 bases, the J end by 2 bases, with 14 bases between. Per the germline V gene, CDR1 is MNHEY and CDR2 is SVGAGI. The CDR3 runs 16 residues. The CDR3 loop is CASSYSGGQSTYEQYF. CDR3 nucleotide sequence: TGTGCCAGCAGTTACTCCGGGGGACAGTCAACCTACGAGCAGTACTTC.

This rearrangement joins TRBV11-2 to TRBJ1-1; a weak D match, TRBD1 (6 bases). The V gene lost 1 base and the J gene lost 7 bases, with 13 bases spanning the gap. Germline V gives CDR1 SGHAT, CDR2 FQNNGV. The CDR3 has 14 residues. CDR3 DNA: TGTGCCAGCAGCTTAGCCGGGACAACCAATGAAGCTTTCTTT. Its translation: CASSLAGTTNEAFF. Full variable domain (outside the CDR3, taken from reference TRBV11-2 and TRBJ1-1): EAGVAQSPRYKIIEKRQSVAFWCNPISGHATLYWYQQILGQGPKLLIQFQNNGVVDDSQLPKDRFSAERLKGVDSTLKIQPAKLEDSAVYLCASSLAGTTNEAFFGQGTRLTVV.

The chain couples TRBV7-3 to TRBJ1-4, with 11 bases identical to TRBD1. Germline V gene sequence: CDR1 SGHTA, CDR2 FQGTGA. The CDR3 is 17 amino acids. J was trimmed by 4 bases and V by 9 bases; bases with no gene match: 13. The CDR3 spells CASTYADRGLSNEKLFF. Written as DNA, the CDR3 is TGTGCCAGTACTTACGCGGACAGGGGGCTCAGTAATGAAAAACTGTTTTTT. Looking up the rest from reference TRBV7-3 and TRBJ1-4 gives the full variable domain: GAGVSQTPSNKVTEKGKYVELRCDPISGHTALYWYRQSLGQGPEFLIYFQGTGAADDSGLPNDRFFAVRPEGSVSTLKIQRTERGDSAVYLCASTYADRGLSNEKLFFGSGTQLSVL.

The chain links TRBV25-1 to TRBJ2-1; D is undetermined. CDR1 MGHDK and CDR2 SYGVNS come from the germline V gene. The CDR3 spans 15 residues. The ends were cut back, 1 base at V and 2 bases at J, with 9 bases in the middle. This CDR3 reads CASSESSAPYNEQFF. The CDR3 nucleotides read TGTGCCAGCAGTGAATCCAGCGCACCCTACAATGAGCAGTTCTTC. Using reference TRBV25-1 and TRBJ2-1 for the parts outside the CDR3, the full variable domain is EADIYQTPRYLVIGTGKKITLECSQTMGHDKMYWYQQDPGMELHLIHYSYGVNSTEKGDLSSESTVSRIRTEHFPLTLESARPSHTSQYLCASSESSAPYNEQFFGPGTRLTVL.